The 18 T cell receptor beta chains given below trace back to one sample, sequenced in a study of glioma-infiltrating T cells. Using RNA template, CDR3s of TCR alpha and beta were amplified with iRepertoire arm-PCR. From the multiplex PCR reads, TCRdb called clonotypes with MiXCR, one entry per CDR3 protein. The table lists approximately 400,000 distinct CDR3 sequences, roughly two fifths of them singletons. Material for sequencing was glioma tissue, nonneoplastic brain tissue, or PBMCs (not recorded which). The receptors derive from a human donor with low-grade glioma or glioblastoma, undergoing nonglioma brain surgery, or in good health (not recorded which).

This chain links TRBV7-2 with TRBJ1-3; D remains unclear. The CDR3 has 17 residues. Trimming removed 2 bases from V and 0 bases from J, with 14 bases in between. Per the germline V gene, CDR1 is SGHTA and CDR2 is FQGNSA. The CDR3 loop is CASSLKRSGSSGNTIYF. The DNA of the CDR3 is TGTGCCAGCAGCTTAAAGAGGTCCGGTAGCTCTGGAAACACCATATATTTT.

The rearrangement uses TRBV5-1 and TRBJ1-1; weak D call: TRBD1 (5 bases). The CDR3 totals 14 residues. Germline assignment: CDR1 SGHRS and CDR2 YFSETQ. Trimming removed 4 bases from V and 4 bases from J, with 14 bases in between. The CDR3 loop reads CASSRAQGGTEAFF. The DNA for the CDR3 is TGCGCCAGCAGCCGGGCGCAGGGCGGCACTGAAGCTTTCTTT.

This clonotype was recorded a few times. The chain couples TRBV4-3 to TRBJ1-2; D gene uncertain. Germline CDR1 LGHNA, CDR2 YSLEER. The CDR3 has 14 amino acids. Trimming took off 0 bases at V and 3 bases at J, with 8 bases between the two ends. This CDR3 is CASSQEHGDYGYTF. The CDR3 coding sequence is TGCGCCAGCAGCCAAGAGCACGGGGACTATGGCTACACCTTC.

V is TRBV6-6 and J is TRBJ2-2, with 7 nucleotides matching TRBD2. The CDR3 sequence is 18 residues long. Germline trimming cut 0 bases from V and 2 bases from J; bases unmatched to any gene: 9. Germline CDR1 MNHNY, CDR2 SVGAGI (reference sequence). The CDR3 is CASSYSNRQRDNTGELFF. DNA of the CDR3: TGTGCCAGCAGTTACTCGAATAGGCAGCGGGACAACACCGGGGAGCTGTTTTTT.

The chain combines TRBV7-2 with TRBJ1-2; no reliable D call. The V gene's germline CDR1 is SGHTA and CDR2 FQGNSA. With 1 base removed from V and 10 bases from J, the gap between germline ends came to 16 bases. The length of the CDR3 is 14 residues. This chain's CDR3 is CASSLGVGRWNYTF. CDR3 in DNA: TGTGCCAGCAGCTTAGGTGTCGGAAGGTGGAACTACACCTTC.

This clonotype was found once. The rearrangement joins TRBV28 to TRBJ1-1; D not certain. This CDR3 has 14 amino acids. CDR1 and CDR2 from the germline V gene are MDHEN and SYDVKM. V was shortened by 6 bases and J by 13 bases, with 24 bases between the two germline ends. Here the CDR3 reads CASSSIRGDCGDFF. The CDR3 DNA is TGTGCCAGCAGCTCGATCCGGGGAGACTGTGGGGATTTCTTT.

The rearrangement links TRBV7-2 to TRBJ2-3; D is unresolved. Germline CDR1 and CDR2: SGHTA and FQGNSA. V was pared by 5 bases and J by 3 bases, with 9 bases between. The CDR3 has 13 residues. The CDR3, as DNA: TGTGCCAGCAGCCCAATCGGGACAGATACGCAGTATTTT. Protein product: CASSPIGTDTQYF.

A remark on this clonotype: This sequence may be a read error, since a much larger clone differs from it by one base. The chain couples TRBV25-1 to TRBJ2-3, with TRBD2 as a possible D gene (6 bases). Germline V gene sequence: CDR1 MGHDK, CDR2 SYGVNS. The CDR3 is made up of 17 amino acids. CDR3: CASSTQDAGRGRDAQYF. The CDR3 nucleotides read TGTGCCAGCAGTACCCAAGATGCGGGAAGGGGTAGAGATGCGCAGTATTTT.

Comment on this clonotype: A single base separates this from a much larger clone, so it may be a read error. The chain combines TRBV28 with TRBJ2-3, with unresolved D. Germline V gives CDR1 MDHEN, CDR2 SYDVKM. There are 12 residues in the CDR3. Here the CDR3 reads CASRVSTDAQYF. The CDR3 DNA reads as TGTGCCAGCAGGGTATCCACAGATGCGCAGTATTTT.

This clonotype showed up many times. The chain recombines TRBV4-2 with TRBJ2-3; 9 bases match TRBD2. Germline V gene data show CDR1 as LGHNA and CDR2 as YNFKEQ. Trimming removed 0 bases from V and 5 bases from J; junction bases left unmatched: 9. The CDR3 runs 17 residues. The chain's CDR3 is CASSQEGLAGEGDTQYF. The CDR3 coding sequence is TGTGCCAGCAGCCAAGAGGGTTTAGCGGGAGAGGGAGATACGCAGTATTTT.

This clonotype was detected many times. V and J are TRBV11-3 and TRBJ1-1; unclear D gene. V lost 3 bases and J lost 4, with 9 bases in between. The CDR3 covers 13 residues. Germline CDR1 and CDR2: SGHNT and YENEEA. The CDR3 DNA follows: TGTGCCAGCAGCTTCAGACACCCCACTGAAGCTTTCTTT. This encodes CASSFRHPTEAFF. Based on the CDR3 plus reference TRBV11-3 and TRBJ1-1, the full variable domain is EAGVVQSPRYKIIEKKQPVAFWCNPISGHNTLYWYLQNLGQGPELLIRYENEEAVDDSQLPKDRFSAERLKGVDSTLKIQPAELGDSAVYLCASSFRHPTEAFFGQGTRLTVV.

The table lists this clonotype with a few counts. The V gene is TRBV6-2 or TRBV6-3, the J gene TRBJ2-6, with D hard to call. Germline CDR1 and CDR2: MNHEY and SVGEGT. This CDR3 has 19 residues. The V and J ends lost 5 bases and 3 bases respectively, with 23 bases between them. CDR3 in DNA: TGTGCCAGCAGTGCCCCGGACGTCCTGTTGAAGAATGGGGCCAACGTCCTGACTTTC. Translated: CASSAPDVLLKNGANVLTF.

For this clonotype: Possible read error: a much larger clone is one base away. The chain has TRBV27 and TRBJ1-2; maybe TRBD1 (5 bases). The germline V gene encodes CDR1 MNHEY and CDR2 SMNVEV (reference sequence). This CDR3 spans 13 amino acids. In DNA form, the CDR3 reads TGTGCCAGCCGACCACGCGGGGCCGACGGCTTCACCTTC. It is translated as CASRPRGADGFTF.

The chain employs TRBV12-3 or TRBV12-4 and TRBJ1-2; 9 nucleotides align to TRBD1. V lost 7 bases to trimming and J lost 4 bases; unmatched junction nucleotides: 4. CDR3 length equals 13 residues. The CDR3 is CASTPQGAYGYTF. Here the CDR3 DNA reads TGTGCCAGCACCCCACAGGGGGCCTATGGCTACACCTTC.

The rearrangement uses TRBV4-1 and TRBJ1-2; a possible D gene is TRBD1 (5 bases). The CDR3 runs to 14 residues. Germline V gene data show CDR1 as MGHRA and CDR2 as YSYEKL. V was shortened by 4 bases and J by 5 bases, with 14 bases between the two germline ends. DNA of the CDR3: TGCGCCAGCAGCCGGGAGACCAGGGATTATGGCTACACCTTC. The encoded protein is CASSRETRDYGYTF.

The CDR3 protein is CASSPFPLGRHGEKLFF. The CDR3, as DNA: TGTGCCAGTAGTCCCTTCCCATTGGGCAGGCACGGCGAAAAACTGTTTTTT. V gene TRBV19 combines with J gene TRBJ1-4; D is unresolved. The CDR3 is 17 residues long. Trimming took off 5 bases at V and 8 bases at J, with 24 bases between the two ends. From germline, CDR1 is LNHDA and CDR2 SQIVND (reference sequence).

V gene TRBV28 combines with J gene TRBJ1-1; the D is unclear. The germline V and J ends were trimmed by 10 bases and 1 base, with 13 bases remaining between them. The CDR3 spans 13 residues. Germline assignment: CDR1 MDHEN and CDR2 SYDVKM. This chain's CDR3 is CATATTRNTEAFF. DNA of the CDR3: TGTGCCACCGCCACCACAAGGAACACTGAAGCTTTCTTT.

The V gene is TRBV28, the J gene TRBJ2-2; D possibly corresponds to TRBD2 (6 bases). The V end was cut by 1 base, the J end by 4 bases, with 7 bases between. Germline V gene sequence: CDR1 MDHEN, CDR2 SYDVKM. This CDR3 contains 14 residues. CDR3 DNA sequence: TGTGCCAGCAGTTTATTGGGGGGCACCGGGGAGCTGTTTTTT. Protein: CASSLLGGTGELFF.